This TCR beta chain originates from a study of T cells after yellow fever vaccination. TCRdb fed the 5' RACE reads into MiXCR, producing one record per CDR3 protein. The sample lists 120,000 or so distinct CDR3 sequences, roughly 15% occurring once. V was clipped by 0 bases and J by 3 bases, with 13 bases between them. CDR3 length: 16 amino acids. CDR1 is SGHRS, CDR2 YFSETQ, per germline. The TCR originated in a man aged 18 to 29 who received the YFV17D yellow fever vaccine. The sample was CD8+ T cells sorted from PBMCs, taken 5 days after the yellow fever booster vaccination. The rearrangement links TRBV5-1 to TRBJ2-1, with D possibly called TRBD1 or TRBD2 (6 bases each). The DNA of the CDR3 is TGCGCCAGCAGCTTGGCCCCCGGGGGCTACTACAATGAGCAGTTCTTC. This encodes CASSLAPGGYYNEQFF. Full variable domain (outside the CDR3, taken from reference TRBV5-1 and TRBJ2-1): KAGVTQTPRYLIKTRGQQVTLSCSPISGHRSVSWYQQTPGQGLQFLFEYFSETQRNKGNFPGRFSGRQFSNSRSEMNVSTLELGDSALYLCASSLAPGGYYNEQFFGPGTRLTVL.